The TCR beta chain under discussion was sequenced for a study of T cells after yellow fever vaccination. 5'RACE template switching generated TCR cDNA, adding a universal primer site and UMIs. TCRdb passed the 5' RACE reads through MiXCR, listing each CDR3 protein once. The table has hundreds of thousands of distinct CDR3 sequences, 7.5% to 9% seen once; the top ten hold about 3%. Whole-study results and caveats: The study re-detected most primary-vaccination clones after the booster (about 95% CD4, just over 85% CD8). It was a small share of clonotypes that appeared in both CD4 and CD8 compartments. A secondary response was less intense yet reached its peak sooner, at day 5 versus 15.

V was pared by 0 bases and J by 6 bases, with 12 bases between. The CDR3 spans 15 residues. CDR1 and CDR2 (germline): SGHRS, YFSETQ. The table lists this clonotype with many counts. Antigen specificity is unknown. This clonotype was obtained from a man between 18 and 35 years old who received the YFV17D yellow fever vaccine. The sample in question was CD4+ T cells sorted from PBMCs, obtained 5 days after the yellow fever booster vaccination. This chain connects TRBV5-1 to TRBJ2-2; D might be TRBD2 (5 bases). Written as DNA, the CDR3 is TGCGCCAGCAGCTTGGTTGCGGGCACCCCCGGGGAGCTGTTTTTT. It is translated as CASSLVAGTPGELFF.